This T cell receptor (beta chain) came from a study of beta chain features in type 1 diabetes. Reverse transcription of all isolated RNA meant that expressed TCRB transcripts were sequenced. About 3.57 million reads were obtained on average from naive, central memory and regulatory T cell samples. Some clones are missing from TCRdb's copy, which holds only in-frame ones; the method was immunoSEQ multiplex PCR. The sample shows over 350,000 clones, roughly 15% of them seen only once. Source material: naive CD4+ T cells from blood. The clonotype originates from a woman under 30 in good health.

CDR3 loop: CASSWETPMNTEAFF. The CDR3 DNA follows: TGTGCCAGCAGCTGGGAGACACCGATGAACACTGAAGCTTTCTTT. The genes are TRBV5-6 and TRBJ1-1; D gene unclear. With 3 bases removed from V and 0 bases from J, the gap between germline ends came to 12 bases. Germline CDR1 is SGHDT and CDR2 is YYEEEE. The CDR3 sequence is 15 residues long.